This is a list of T cell receptor beta chains from one sample in a study of cytomegalovirus exposure and HLA in healthy donors. Some clones are missing from TCRdb's copy, which holds only in-frame ones; the method was immunoSEQ multiplex PCR. The repertoire holds about 150,000 clones, approximately 72% seen once, with about 1.3% in the top ten. Sequenced sample: PBMCs. The receptors shown here come from a man younger than 35 in good health and CMV-seronegative. CDR3s include the opening cysteine and the closing phenylalanine or tryptophan.

TRBV28	TRBJ1-5	CASRARAARGQPQHF
TRBV9	TRBJ2-4	CASSVGDRGNIQYF
TRBV6-5	TRBJ2-7	CASSYSSGDPYEQYF
TRBV4-1	TRBJ2-4	CASSQVWTSGSENIQYF
TRBV7-9	TRBJ1-1	CASSFTATVEAFF
TRBV5-1	TRBJ1-1	CASQRQTGNTEAFF
TRBV29-1	TRBJ1-1	CSVGGLNTEAFF
TRBV2	TRBJ2-1	CASRGTGSSEQFF
TRBV6-1	TRBJ2-2	CASRALGAGELFF
TRBV18	TRBJ1-4	CASSPGGGEGEKLFF
TRBV6-5	TRBJ2-1	CASSLAGSSYNEQFF
TRBV27	TRBJ1-5	CASSTGTGAGQPQHF
TRBV7-9	TRBJ2-1	CATRPRTGSGPKAYNEQFF
TRBV28	TRBJ2-7	CASSLVMGQGTSPPYEQYF
TRBV4-3	TRBJ2-1	CASSPSSSGRTNEQFF
TRBV4-3	TRBJ2-3	CASSQDWGASGRTDTQYF
TRBV2	TRBJ2-1	CASSAEGYNEQFF
TRBV19	TRBJ1-4	CASSPTDNEKLFF
TRBV5-4	TRBJ1-3	CASSRDSGNTIYF
TRBV27	TRBJ2-5	CASRADRAREQYF
TRBV6-1	TRBJ2-2	CASSRDSLTGELFF
TRBV6-1	TRBJ2-3	CASSVRDRVTDTQYF
TRBV2	TRBJ2-3	CASSDGLSDTQYF
TRBV6-5	TRBJ2-1	CASSYSAGGSYNEQFF
TRBV27	TRBJ2-7	CASSLSSYEQYF
TRBV6-4	TRBJ2-1	CASNPTGGADEQFF
TRBV28	TRBJ1-1	CASSRGTTGNTEAFF
TRBV7-8	TRBJ1-3	CASSLLRGSGNTIYF
TRBV7-9	TRBJ2-7	CASSPPPNRAHEQYF
TRBV7-9	TRBJ2-7	CASSFPDSEAYEQYF
TRBV10-3	TRBJ2-1	CAISLVGTASYNEQFF
TRBV19	TRBJ2-7	CASSIGTGYYEQYF
TRBV9	TRBJ1-5	CASSVEGGVGSPQHF
TRBV5-6	TRBJ1-2	CASSLAQGYGYTF
TRBV7-8	TRBJ2-2	CASSWWGYTNTGELFF
TRBV28	TRBJ2-1	CASSAGTGEYNEQFF
TRBV4-1	TRBJ1-2	CASSQHQDRGSGYTF
TRBV19	TRBJ1-1	CASLGPAYTEAFF
TRBV20-1	TRBJ2-1	CSARIRDEQFF
TRBV18	TRBJ1-1	CASSPGTDRTEAFF
TRBV11-2	TRBJ2-7	CASSPGTSEGIGQYF
TRBV10-2	TRBJ2-7	CASSGSGTGAYEQYF
TRBV28	TRBJ2-3	CASSLGQGATDTQYF
TRBV9	TRBJ2-5	CASSAPLDYTQYF
TRBV7-9	TRBJ1-2	CASSPAAGLVGYTF